Reported below is one T cell receptor beta chain. The sample comes from a study of blood T cell repertoires in COVID-19. Study-wide context: Samples representing acute and convalescent COVID-19 were sourced from the United States, Italy and Spain. T cells, B-cell-depleted T cells, or PBMCs supplied cDNA or gDNA.

CDR1 and CDR2 from the germline V gene are LGHDT and YNNKEL (reference sequence). J was trimmed by 6 bases and V by 5 bases; bases with no gene match: 11. This CDR3 has 16 amino acids. Libraries were prepared by immunoSEQ multiplex PCR; TCRdb keeps only in-frame clonotypes and omits some of them. The repertoire includes 180,000 or so clones, roughly 85% of them detected once, and around 7.5% sits in the top ten. This chain connects TRBV3-1 (or the pseudogene TRBV3-2) to TRBJ2-1; 9 bases are shared with TRBD2. This clonotype originated in a woman aged 55-70 years with acute or convalescent COVID-19. Sequencing was carried out using peripheral blood. The CDR3 reads CASSKTSGPRSNEQFF. In nucleotides, the CDR3 is TGTGCCAGCAGCAAGACTAGCGGTCCCCGAAGCAATGAGCAGTTCTTC.